One sample yielded the 2 T cell receptor beta chains listed below, sequenced in a study of response to subunit inactivated influenza vaccine. One entry per CDR3 protein, called by TCRdb with MiXCR from the RT-PCR reads. The sample consists of about 800,000 distinct CDR3 sequences, about 20% of them appearing once. The sample was PBMCs from blood, taken 4 to 6 days after vaccination. The receptor set was obtained from a man in his forties or fifties who received an inactivated influenza vaccine.

This chain uses TRBV12-3 or TRBV12-4 with TRBJ1-2, with unresolved D. The CDR3 is made up of 12 amino acids. Trimming took off 7 bases at V and 4 bases at J, with 10 bases between the two ends. CDR3 bases: TGTGCCAGCACGAGGGATGGCTATGGCTACACCTTC. Protein product: CASTRDGYGYTF.

The chain joins TRBV6-1 to TRBJ2-6; 8 nucleotides agree with TRBD1. V lost 8 bases to trimming and J lost 0 bases; unmatched junction nucleotides: 9. There are 17 residues in the CDR3. Germline assignment: CDR1 MNHNS and CDR2 SASEGT. The CDR3 bases are TGTGCCAGCTCAAAGGGACAGGTCCCCTCTGGGGCCAACGTCCTGACTTTC. As protein: CASSKGQVPSGANVLTF.